The next 17 T cell receptor beta chains were all read from a single sample in a study of T cells in Graves' hyperthyroidism and ophthalmopathy. The investigators amplified TCR beta CDR3 regions from RNA transcripts. The HTBI primer set was used in a first-round RT-PCR of the TCR CDR3. One entry per CDR3 protein, called by TCRdb with MiXCR from the multiplex PCR reads. The data contain about 640,000 distinct CDR3 sequences, roughly 14% of them singletons. The sample consisted of blood. The receptors derive from a woman aged 45 to 65 with Graves' ophthalmopathy.

V gene TRBV5-1 combines with J gene TRBJ1-1; a possible D gene is TRBD1 (5 bases). Deletions cut 3 bases from V and 4 bases from J, with 13 bases between. Germline V gene data show CDR1 as SGHRS and CDR2 as YFSETQ. The CDR3 has 14 residues. The CDR3 loop is CASSYEGLGTEAFF. The CDR3 bases are TGCGCCAGCAGCTACGAGGGGCTTGGCACTGAAGCTTTCTTT.

This chain uses TRBV4-1 with TRBJ2-5, with no clear D. Trimming took off 0 bases at V and 0 bases at J, with 8 bases between the two ends. The germline V gene has CDR1 MGHRA and CDR2 YSYEKL. The CDR3 spans 15 residues. CDR3 nucleotides: TGCGCCAGCAGCCAAGAGGTACGGGACCAAGAGACCCAGTACTTC. Protein: CASSQEVRDQETQYF.

In this sample, this clonotype turned up many times. The chain uses TRBV6-2 or TRBV6-3 and TRBJ2-5; 13 bases map to TRBD2. V was clipped by 4 bases and J by 4 bases; unmatched bases: 3. From germline, CDR1 is MNHEY and CDR2 SVGEGT. The CDR3 contains 15 residues. CDR3 nucleotide sequence: TGTGCCAGCAGTTGGACTAGCGGGAGCGGAGAGACCCAGTACTTC. The encoded protein is CASSWTSGSGETQYF.

The sample holds a few counts of this clonotype. This rearrangement joins TRBV6-5 to TRBJ1-3; D possibly corresponds to TRBD1 (5 bases). Between the trimmed V and J ends, which lost 1 base and 9 bases, there was a span of 10 bases. CDR1 MNHEY and CDR2 SVGAGI come from the germline V gene. The CDR3 is made up of 13 amino acids. This chain's CDR3 is CASSYLGDVTIYF. CDR3 sequence (DNA): TGTGCCAGCAGTTACTTGGGGGACGTCACCATATATTTT.

This clonotype came up once. This sequence joins TRBV9 and TRBJ1-1; D gene ambiguous. Trimming pared 2 bases from V and 5 bases from J, leaving 13 bases between. From germline, CDR1 is SGDLS and CDR2 YYNGEE. This CDR3 is 14 amino acids long. The CDR3 is CASSVSFGDTEAFF. The CDR3 bases are TGTGCCAGCAGCGTTTCTTTCGGGGATACTGAAGCTTTCTTT.

This chain joins TRBV6-2 or TRBV6-3 and TRBJ2-3; maybe TRBD2 (6 bases). With 8 bases removed from V and 5 bases from J, the gap between germline ends came to 14 bases. Germline V gene sequence: CDR1 MNHEY, CDR2 SVGEGT. The CDR3 runs 13 residues. The CDR3 nucleotides are TGTGCCAGCGGGAGGAGCGGTGGAGATACGCAGTATTTT. Its translation: CASGRSGGDTQYF.

This clonotype was picked up many times. This chain joins TRBV7-9 and TRBJ1-1; the D is unclear. CDR1 and CDR2 (germline): SEHNR, FQNEAQ (reference sequence). The germline V and J ends were trimmed by 1 base and 0 bases, with 6 bases remaining between them. This CDR3 contains 14 residues. The DNA for the CDR3 is TGTGCCAGCAGCTTAGAACACATGAACACTGAAGCTTTCTTT. This translates into CASSLEHMNTEAFF.

The chain employs TRBV4-3 and TRBJ2-1; 8 bases map to TRBD2. CDR1 and CDR2 (germline): LGHNA, YSLEER. V lost 3 bases and J lost 5; bases outside the gene matches: 6. The CDR3 has 15 residues. DNA of the CDR3: TGCGCCAGCAGCCACGGGAGGGGACGCAACAATGAGCAGTTCTTC. Translated, it gives CASSHGRGRNNEQFF.

This clonotype was seen at least ten times. V usage is TRBV20-1 and J usage is TRBJ2-1, with D unclear. This CDR3 is built from 14 residues. Germline V gene lookup returns CDR1 DFQATT and CDR2 SNEGSKA (reference sequence). Between the trimmed V and J ends, which lost 5 bases and 8 bases, there was a span of 19 bases. For the CDR3, the DNA is TGCAGTGCTCCCTCCCAGCCAGGCTCGGATGAGCAGTTCTTC. This sequence encodes CSAPSQPGSDEQFF.

This clonotype was observed a few times. One base away lies a much larger clone, so this may be a sequencing read error. Likely a read error: the CDR3 ends without its conserved phenylalanine or tryptophan. This sequence joins TRBV28 and TRBJ1-2; 7 bases match TRBD1. The CDR3 contains 15 residues. Losses at the gene ends were 4 bases for V and 2 bases for J; bases not matched to a gene: 7. The germline CDR1 and CDR2 sequences are MDHEN and SYDVKM. The CDR3 reads CASSSTRGQNYGYTL. The CDR3 nucleotides are TGTGCCAGCAGTTCAACCCGGGGACAGAACTATGGCTACACCCTC.

In this sample, this clonotype turned up many times. The rearrangement links TRBV7-2 to TRBJ2-1, with TRBD2 matching over 15 bases. Germline V lookup: CDR1 SGHTA, CDR2 FQGNSA. The CDR3 loop spans 15 amino acids. Unmatched junction bases numbered 5, after V lost 1 base and J lost 13 bases. The CDR3 loop is CASSLVGLAGGTQFF. The CDR3 bases are TGTGCCAGCAGCTTAGTGGGACTAGCGGGAGGCACTCAGTTCTTC.

This clonotype was seen ten or more times. J is TRBJ2-3 and V is TRBV7-2; D gene unclear. V was clipped by 3 bases and J by 0 bases, with 7 bases between them. Germline CDR1 is SGHTA and CDR2 is FQGNSA. The CDR3 consists of 14 residues. The CDR3 DNA reads as TGTGCCAGCAGCTTTAGGCTGAGCACAGATACGCAGTATTTT. It specifies CASSFRLSTDTQYF. The full variable domain, rest sourced from reference TRBV7-2 and TRBJ2-3, is GAGVSQSPSNKVTEKGKDVELRCDPISGHTALYWYRQSLGQGLEFLIYFQGNSAPDKSGLPSDRFSAERTGGSVSTLTIQRTQQEDSAVYLCASSFRLSTDTQYFGPGTRLTVL.

Turning to this clonotype: This may be a read error, as it is one base from a much larger clone. V usage is TRBV7-3 and J usage is TRBJ2-7, with a weak D call TRBD1 (6 bases). Germline V gene sequence: CDR1 SGHTA, CDR2 FQGTGA. The germline V and J ends were trimmed by 4 bases and 7 bases, with 14 bases remaining between them. The CDR3 sequence is 13 residues long. The DNA of the CDR3 is TGTGCCAGCAGCTCCCGAGGGGGTCTTGAGCAGTACTTC. Its protein product is CASSSRGGLEQYF. Full variable domain (outside the CDR3, taken from reference TRBV7-3 and TRBJ2-7): GAGVSQTPSNKVTEKGKYVELRCDPISGHTALYWYRQSLGQGPEFLIYFQGTGAADDSGLPNDRFFAVRPEGSVSTLKIQRTERGDSAVYLCASSSRGGLEQYFGPGTRLTVT.

This clonotype came up many times. The rearrangement uses TRBV7-2 and TRBJ1-2; no reliable D call. From germline, CDR1 is SGHTA and CDR2 FQGNSA. V was shortened by 1 base and J by 8 bases, with 5 bases between the two germline ends. The CDR3 runs to 11 residues. This CDR3 reads CASSLGRGYTF. CDR3 DNA sequence: TGTGCCAGCAGCTTAGGGAGAGGCTACACCTTC.

This clonotype was seen repeatedly, ten times or more. This chain uses TRBV11-3 with TRBJ2-2, with 8 bases matching TRBD2. Germline V gene data show CDR1 as SGHNT and CDR2 as YENEEA. The CDR3 sequence is 16 residues long. The J segment lost 2 bases and the V segment lost 1 base, leaving 3 bases of the junction unmatched. CDR3 protein: CASSLVAGGNTGELFF. The DNA for the CDR3 is TGTGCCAGCAGCTTAGTTGCGGGGGGTAACACCGGGGAGCTGTTTTTT.

The rearrangement uses TRBV7-3 and TRBJ2-1; D might be TRBD1 or TRBD2, each matching 5 bases. V dropped 6 bases and J dropped 4 bases, with 19 bases sitting between them. Germline V gene lookup returns CDR1 SGHTA and CDR2 FQGTGA. This CDR3 has 16 amino acids. CDR3 sequence reads: CASSPKGPANYNEQFF. In nucleotides, the CDR3 is TGTGCCAGCAGTCCTAAGGGACCAGCCAATTACAATGAGCAGTTCTTC.

This clonotype was counted between two and nine times. Here the CDR3 reads CATSRGPRPGFNEQFF. In nucleotides, the CDR3 is TGTGCCACCAGCAGAGGACCAAGACCGGGGTTCAATGAGCAGTTCTTC. This chain joins TRBV15 and TRBJ2-1, with D possibly being TRBD2 (5 bases). The CDR3 contains 16 residues. Trimming stripped 1 base from V and 6 bases from J, with 16 bases between. The V gene's germline CDR1 is LNHNV and CDR2 YYDKDF (reference sequence). Full variable domain (outside the CDR3, taken from reference TRBV15 and TRBJ2-1): DAMVIQNPRYQVTQFGKPVTLSCSQTLNHNVMYWYQQKSSQAPKLLFHYYDKDFNNEADTPDNFQSRRPNTSFCFLDIRSPGLGDTAMYLCATSRGPRPGFNEQFFGPGTRLTVL.